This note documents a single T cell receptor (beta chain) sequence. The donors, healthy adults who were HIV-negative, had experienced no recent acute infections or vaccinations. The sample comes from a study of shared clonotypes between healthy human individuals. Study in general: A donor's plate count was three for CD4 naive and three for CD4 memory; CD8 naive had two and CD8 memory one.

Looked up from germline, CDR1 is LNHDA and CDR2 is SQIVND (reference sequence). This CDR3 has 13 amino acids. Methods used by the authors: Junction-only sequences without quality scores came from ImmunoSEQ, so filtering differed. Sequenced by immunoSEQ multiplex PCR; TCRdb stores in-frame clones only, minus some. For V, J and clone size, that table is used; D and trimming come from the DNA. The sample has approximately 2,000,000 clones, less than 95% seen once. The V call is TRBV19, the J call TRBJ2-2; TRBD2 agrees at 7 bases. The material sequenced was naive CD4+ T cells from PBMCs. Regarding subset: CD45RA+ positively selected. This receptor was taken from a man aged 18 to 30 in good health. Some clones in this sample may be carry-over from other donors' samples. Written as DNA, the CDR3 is TGTACGGCGGGAGTCGGGGGCACCGGGGAGCTGTTTTTT. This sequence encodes CTAGVGGTGELFF.